Here is one T cell receptor beta chain with its context. As yet, its antigen is unknown. Ligated cDNA underwent four rounds of PCR with nested alpha and beta constant region primers and SP2. TCRdb reprocessed the 5' RACE reads with MiXCR, giving one entry per CDR3 protein. Of approximately 30,000 distinct CDR3 sequences detected, 16% appear once; the ten largest clones hold roughly 2.6%. An oligonucleotide containing a UMI was ligated to the 3' end of TCR cDNA. Input was about 1 to 1,100 ng of DNase-treated total RNA without cell sorting. This sample is drawn from a study of naive and memory T cell subsets. CDR1 SGHRS and CDR2 YFSETQ come from the germline V gene. CDR3 length: 14 residues. Trimming pared 5 bases from V and 0 bases from J, leaving 10 bases between. General observations from the study: This RNA-based method may be sensitive to activation-related transcript changes.

The J gene is TRBJ2-3, the V gene TRBV5-1; D could derive from TRBD1 or TRBD2 (5 bases each). The sequence was obtained from a female donor in good health. CDR3 in amino acids: CASRPGPSTDTQYF. The DNA for the CDR3 is TGCGCCAGCAGACCGGGACCGAGCACAGATACGCAGTATTTT.